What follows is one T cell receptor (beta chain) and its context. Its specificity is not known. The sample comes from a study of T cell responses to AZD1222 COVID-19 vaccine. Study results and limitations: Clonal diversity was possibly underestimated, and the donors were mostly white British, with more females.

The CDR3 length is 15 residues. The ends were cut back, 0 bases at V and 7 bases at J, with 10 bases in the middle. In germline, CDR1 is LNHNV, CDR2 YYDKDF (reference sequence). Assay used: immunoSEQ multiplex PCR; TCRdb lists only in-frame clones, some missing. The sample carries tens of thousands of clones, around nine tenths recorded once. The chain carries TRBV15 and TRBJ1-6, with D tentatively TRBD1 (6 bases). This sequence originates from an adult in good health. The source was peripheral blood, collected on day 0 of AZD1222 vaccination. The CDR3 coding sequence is TGTGCCACCAGCAGAGAGAGGACAGACAATTCACCCCTCCACTTT. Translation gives CATSRERTDNSPLHF.